The clone carrying this TCR beta chain has a handful of counts. As yet, its antigen is unknown. A single record per CDR3 protein comes from TCRdb applying MiXCR to the RT-PCR reads. The sample has 650,000 to 800,000 distinct CDR3 sequences; roughly 13% are singletons. These data originate in a study of response to subunit inactivated influenza vaccine. The study, taken as a whole, reports: Seasonal influenza vaccination, on each occasion, was suggested by the authors to recruit few new T cells.

The input for sequencing was PBMCs from blood, taken about 14 days before vaccination. This sequence was found in a man aged 45 to 65 who received an inactivated influenza vaccine.

The CDR3 region has the DNA TGTGCCAGCAGCTTGGAGACCTCAGGGTCTGGAAACACCATATATTTT. It yields the protein CASSLETSGSGNTIYF. The chain is built from TRBV7-9 and TRBJ1-3, with D possibly TRBD1 on 5 matching bases. V gave up 3 bases and J gave up 1 base, with 13 bases separating them. This CDR3 contains 16 residues. Germline loops: CDR1 SEHNR, CDR2 FQNEAQ (reference sequence).